This TCR beta chain was documented in a study of early T cells in non-severe SARS-CoV-2 infection. Study at large: Bulk RNA isolated from unsorted whole blood underwent sequencing; chains were not paired.

Study-level points and caveats: Database matching using VDJdb favored anti-spike CD8 responses, with private and CD4 specificities left missing.

This clonotype has ten or more counts. Its antigen is unidentified. cDNA molecules, individually, were tagged with unique molecular identifiers. TCRdb redid the calling of the 5' RACE reads with MiXCR, one entry per CDR3 protein. The sample carries roughly 28,000 distinct CDR3 sequences, over 5% recorded once. V dropped 0 bases and J dropped 5; count of bases not matched to a gene: 8. CDR1 and CDR2 (germline): MNHEY, SVGEGT. The CDR3 runs to 17 residues. The V call is TRBV6-2 or TRBV6-3, the J call TRBJ2-3; 10 bases are shared with TRBD1. The sequence was collected from an adult who was a healthcare worker with PCR-confirmed SARS-CoV-2 infection or an uninfected control (not recorded which). The sequenced sample was whole blood. The CDR3 is CASSYSKGTGAQDTQYF. DNA of the CDR3: TGTGCCAGCAGTTACTCGAAAGGGACAGGGGCACAAGATACGCAGTATTTT.